This paragraph reports one TCR beta chain. This record comes from a study of radiation and T cells in renal cell carcinoma. Using immunoSEQ multiplex PCR, the repertoire was profiled, and TCRdb retains in-frame clones only, with some absent. The profile shows around 130,000 clones, 88% of them singletons. The time point denotes: blood 2 weeks post-SBRT. Treatment of the sample: 15 Gy SBRT to primary tumor, nephrectomy 4 weeks later. Clear cell pathology was present in this patient's renal cell carcinoma. The germline gives CDR1 GTSNPN, CDR2 SVGIG (reference sequence). The CDR3 runs 15 residues. J gave up 6 bases and V 5 bases, and 10 bases lay outside the gene matches.

Sequenced material: blood, taken from a patient whose treatment included radiotherapy and nephrectomy. The sequence came from a woman aged 70 to 79 with renal cell carcinoma. The rearrangement uses TRBV30 and TRBJ2-1; 10 bases are a match to TRBD1. Here the CDR3 DNA reads TGTGCCTGGCGTCCCCCGGGACAGGGGTTCAATGAGCAGTTCTTC. Protein: CAWRPPGQGFNEQFF.